Below are 6 T cell receptor beta chains sequenced from a single sample in a study of T cell clonality in common variable immunodeficiency. This table comes from immunoSEQ multiplex PCR, and its TCRdb copy is limited to in-frame clones, with some not included. This repertoire holds about 34,000 clones, and none appear only once. The source material was peripheral blood mononuclear cells. These receptors were obtained from a person aged 18-69 years in good health.

This clone was found many times. The missing CDR3 end, 3 residues past where the read stops, is filled in from the germline J gene. The chain employs TRBV11-3 and TRBJ2-2, with 7 bases matching TRBD2. Germline CDR1 SGHNT, CDR2 YENEEA. With 5 bases clipped from V and 6 bases from J, the junction kept 9 bases outside the gene matches. The CDR3 spans 15 residues. The sequenced part of the CDR3 DNA is TGTGCCAGCAGCCTCGGCGGGGGAAGTCCCGGGGAG. Its translation is CASSLGGGSPGE. The entire CDR3 reads CASSLGGGSPGELFF.

This clone appeared many times. Sequencing ends 3 residues short of the CDR3 end; the germline J gene provides the rest. The V gene is TRBV10-3, the J gene TRBJ2-3; D is perhaps TRBD2 (5 bases). The germline CDR1 and CDR2 sequences are ENHRY and SYGVKD. Trimming pared 5 bases from V and 0 bases from J, leaving 15 bases between. The CDR3 is 16 residues long. CDR3 bases read: TGTGCCATCAGTCGGCCTCTAGCTACTAGCACAGATACG. This translates into CAISRPLATSTDT. The whole CDR3 protein reads CAISRPLATSTDTQYF.

This clone was found many times. The CDR3 end lies 3 residues beyond the end of the read and is filled in from the germline J gene. V usage is TRBV13 and J usage is TRBJ2-5; the match to TRBD2 covers 13 bases. Germline V gives CDR1 PRHDT, CDR2 FYEKMQ (reference sequence). Trimming removed 0 bases from V and 3 bases from J; junction bases left unmatched: 10. This CDR3 spans 19 amino acids. The CDR3 spells CASSLGLLAGGTKKETQYF. The sequenced CDR3 bases are TGTGCCAGCAGCTTAGGGTTACTAGCGGGGGGGACGAAAAAAGAGACC.

This clone was counted at least ten times. Coverage ceases 3 residues before the CDR3 finishes, and the germline J gene fills in the end. This chain links TRBV7-9 with TRBJ1-1, with a possible D match to TRBD1 (5 bases). The CDR3 length is 11 residues. Germline lookup yields CDR1 SEHNR and CDR2 FQNEAQ (reference sequence). The CDR3 sequence is CASTREVAAFF. Incomplete CDR3 DNA: TGTGCCAGCACCAGGGAGGTTGCA.

This clone was detected only a few times. The read ends 3 residues early relative to the CDR3; the germline J gene fills the gap. The V and J genes are TRBV7-6 and TRBJ1-1; 7 bases agree with TRBD1. Germline V CDR1 and CDR2: SGHVS, FNYEAQ. Trimming cost V 3 bases and J 0 bases; bases outside gene matches: 7. The CDR3 is made up of 16 amino acids. CDR3 sequence: CASSFTNRGLNTEAFF. The sequenced part of the CDR3 DNA is TGTGCCAGCAGCTTTACGAACAGGGGCCTGAACACTGAA.

This clone was seen many times. The CDR3 extends 3 residues past the end of the read, so its final part is completed from the germline J gene. The V and J genes are TRBV7-9 and TRBJ1-2; no reliable D call. This CDR3 contains 14 residues. Trimming left V 5 bases short and J 5 bases short, with 15 bases between. Germline assignment: CDR1 SEHNR and CDR2 FQNEAQ (reference sequence). CDR3 sequence reads: CASSAIAVRYGYTF. CDR3 DNA, as far as it was read: TGTGCCAGCAGCGCCATAGCCGTAAGATATGGC. The complete variable domain, with remaining parts taken from reference TRBV7-9 and TRBJ1-2, reads DTGVSQNPRHKITKRGQNVTFRCDPISEHNRLYWYRQTLGQGPEFLTYFQNEAQLEKSRLLSDRFSAERPKGSFSTLEIQRTEQGDSAMYLCASSAIAVRYGYTFGSGTRLTVV.